A selection of T cell receptor beta chains follows, all from one sample in a study of T cells in Graves' hyperthyroidism and ophthalmopathy. TCRdb reprocessed the multiplex PCR reads with MiXCR, giving one entry per CDR3 protein. The sample includes fewer than 550,000 distinct CDR3 sequences, approximately 24% of them seen just once. Material: blood. The origin of the receptors is a woman in her twenties or thirties with Graves' ophthalmopathy. Both conserved end residues are part of each CDR3. The order of the fields is clone size, V gene, D gene, J gene, CDR3 protein, CDR3 DNA. D genes are given only for firm matches. Size is omitted from some rows. Given values are once, few, many or a class for expanded clones.

size: few
V: TRBV30
D: .
J: TRBJ2-4
CDR3: CALDVGAVKNIKYF
DNA: TGTGCCTTGGACGTCGGGGCGGTCAAAAACATTAAGTACTTC

size: many
V: TRBV12-3/TRBV12-4
D: .
J: TRBJ1-5
CDR3: CASSREVSNQPQHF
DNA: TGTGCCAGCAGCCGAGAGGTCAGCAATCAGCCCCAGCATTTT

size: many
V: TRBV6-1
D: .
J: TRBJ2-7
CDR3: CASRPHVGGSYEQYF
DNA: TGTGCCAGCAGACCCCACGTAGGGGGCTCCTACGAGCAGTACTTC

size: .
V: TRBV2
D: TRBD1
J: TRBJ1-3
CDR3: CASSSTGQESSGNTIYF
DNA: TGTGCCAGCAGTTCCACGGGACAGGAGAGCTCTGGAAACACCATATATTTT

size: .
V: TRBV12-3/TRBV12-4
D: .
J: TRBJ1-2
CDR3: CASNSGINYGYTF
DNA: TGTGCCAGCAATTCCGGTATCAACTATGGCTACACCTTC

size: many
V: TRBV12-3/TRBV12-4
D: .
J: TRBJ1-6
CDR3: CASSPVGGSSPLHF
DNA: TGTGCCAGCAGCCCTGTCGGGGGCAGTTCACCCCTCCACTTT

size: .
V: TRBV12-5
D: TRBD2
J: TRBJ2-2
CDR3: CASGFGTSGNTGELFF
DNA: TGTGCTAGTGGTTTCGGGACTAGCGGGAACACCGGGGAGCTGTTTTTT

size: few
V: TRBV24-1
D: TRBD1
J: TRBJ1-2
CDR3: CATSDNPGQGPLANYGYTF
DNA: TGTGCCACCAGTGATAACCCGGGACAGGGACCTTTAGCTAACTATGGCTACACCTTC

size: .
V: TRBV20-1
D: TRBD1
J: TRBJ1-5
CDR3: CSASMPGGGQPQHF
DNA: TGCAGTGCTAGTATGCCAGGGGGCGGTCAGCCCCAGCATTTT

size: few
V: TRBV2
D: .
J: TRBJ1-5
CDR3: CASSYSGRNQPQHF
DNA: TGTGCCAGCAGTTACTCAGGCCGAAATCAGCCCCAGCATTTT

size: .
V: TRBV5-1
D: TRBD1
J: TRBJ2-7
CDR3: CASTNWDRNAHEQYF
DNA: TGCGCCAGCACGAATTGGGACAGGAACGCCCACGAGCAGTACTTC

size: .
V: TRBV3-1
D: .
J: TRBJ1-5
CDR3: CASSQGSWQPQHF
DNA: TGTGCCAGCAGCCAAGGGAGCTGGCAGCCCCAGCATTTT

size: many
V: TRBV19
D: TRBD1
J: TRBJ1-2
CDR3: CASKLDRGYGYTF
DNA: TGTGCCAGTAAACTGGACAGGGGTTACGGCTACACCTTC

size: .
V: TRBV4-1
D: .
J: TRBJ2-5
CDR3: CASSQNPQETQYF
DNA: TGCGCCAGCAGCCAAAACCCGCAAGAGACCCAGTACTTC

size: many
V: TRBV6-5
D: TRBD1
J: TRBJ2-5
CDR3: CASSYTGTGKETQYF
DNA: TGTGCCAGCAGTTACACAGGGACAGGGAAAGAGACCCAGTACTTC

size: .
V: TRBV5-1
D: .
J: TRBJ1-2
CDR3: CASSFWGLDGYTF
DNA: TGCGCCAGCAGCTTTTGGGGGCTCGATGGCTACACCTTC

size: few
V: TRBV4-3
D: TRBD1
J: TRBJ2-5
CDR3: CASSQKTGDQETQYF
DNA: TGCGCCAGCAGCCAAAAGACAGGGGATCAAGAGACCCAGTACTTC

size: few
V: TRBV12-3/TRBV12-4
D: .
J: TRBJ1-1
CDR3: CANLKGGSTEAFF
DNA: TGTGCCAACCTAAAAGGGGGGAGTACTGAAGCTTTCTTT